The rows below give T cell receptor beta chains drawn from one sample of a study of blood T cells in healthy people across ages. TCRdb re-called the 5' RACE reads through MiXCR, storing one row per CDR3 protein. The sample shows 350,000 to 450,000 distinct CDR3 sequences, roughly half of them seen only once. Sequenced: blood. The receptors shown here come from a man between 60 and 75 years old in good health. Each CDR3 is given with its conserved first and last residue. D genes are given only for firm matches. Expanded clones get a size class; other rows say once, few or many, or leave the size out.

.	few	TRBV5-1	TRBJ2-1	CASSPPAPGGDEQFF	TGCGCCAGCAGCCCCCCCGCCCCTGGGGGCGATGAGCAGTTCTTC
.	.	TRBV29-1	TRBJ1-1	CSVHVDSEAFF	TGCAGCGTTCACGTGGACAGTGAAGCTTTCTTT
TRBD1	once	TRBV25-1	TRBJ2-1	CASSGTGHNNEQFF	TGTGCCAGCAGTGGGACAGGACACAACAATGAGCAGTTCTTC
TRBD2	.	TRBV4-2	TRBJ2-5	CASSQARGGPQETQYF	TGTGCCAGCAGCCAAGCGCGCGGGGGGCCCCAAGAGACCCAGTACTTC
TRBD2	.	TRBV27	TRBJ2-5	CASSPAGDGRTQYF	TGTGCCAGCAGCCCAGCGGGGGACGGGAGAACCCAGTACTTC
.	few	TRBV14	TRBJ1-6	CASSQAMGRANSPLHF	TGTGCCAGCAGCCAAGCCATGGGACGGGCTAATTCACCCCTCCACTTT
.	.	TRBV20-1	TRBJ1-2	CSASAREGYTF	TGCAGTGCTAGCGCCAGGGAGGGCTACACCTTC
TRBD1	many	TRBV4-2	TRBJ1-2	CASSQDGGTGAGYTF	TGTGCCAGCAGCCAAGATGGAGGGACAGGGGCGGGCTACACCTTC
TRBD2	.	TRBV9	TRBJ2-5	CASSVGLAGGPQETQYF	TGTGCCAGCAGCGTAGGTCTAGCGGGAGGGCCACAAGAGACCCAGTACTTC
.	once	TRBV20-1	TRBJ2-7	CSGGKGNEQYF	TGCAGTGGCGGGAAAGGAAACGAGCAGTACTTC
.	few	TRBV14	TRBJ2-3	CASKWGRSATDTQYF	TGTGCCAGCAAGTGGGGACGGTCAGCGACAGATACGCAGTATTTT
.	.	TRBV5-1	TRBJ1-6	CASSGGQNNSPLHF	TGCGCCAGCAGCGGCGGACAGAATAATTCACCCCTCCACTTT
.	many	TRBV29-1	TRBJ2-4	CSVSIAKNIQYF	TGCAGCGTTTCGATAGCCAAAAACATTCAGTACTTC
.	few	TRBV28	TRBJ2-1	CASSSGTGNEQFF	TGTGCCAGCAGTTCGGGAACGGGGAATGAGCAGTTCTTC
.	.	TRBV29-1	TRBJ1-4	CSVALYEKLFF	TGCAGCGTTGCCCTGTATGAAAAACTGTTTTTT
TRBD2	.	TRBV6-5	TRBJ2-7	CASSRFSGRLSYEQYF	TGTGCCAGCAGCCGATTTAGCGGGAGGCTCTCCTACGAGCAGTACTTC
.	.	TRBV4-2	TRBJ2-7	CASSQGRALYEQYF	TGTGCCAGCAGCCAAGGACGGGCCCTATACGAGCAGTACTTC
TRBD2	.	TRBV11-2	TRBJ2-3	CASSLGLDLKDTQYF	TGTGCCAGCAGCCTGGGACTAGATCTAAAAGATACGCAGTATTTT
.	many	TRBV7-2	TRBJ2-5	CASSLGPGETQYF	TGTGCCAGCAGCTTAGGGCCAGGGGAGACCCAGTACTTC
.	.	TRBV7-9	TRBJ1-1	CASSNIEGERGAFF	TGTGCCAGCAGTAATATCGAAGGGGAAAGAGGAGCTTTCTTT
.	.	TRBV27	TRBJ2-7	CASRAGANEQYF	TGTGCCAGCAGGGCAGGGGCGAATGAGCAGTACTTC
.	few	TRBV3-1	TRBJ2-1	CASSQVRGNEQFF	TGTGCCAGCAGCCAAGTTAGGGGCAATGAGCAGTTCTTC
.	once	TRBV20-1	TRBJ2-4	CSAIPGGSNIQYF	TGCAGTGCTATCCCCGGGGGCTCTAACATTCAGTACTTC
.	.	TRBV25-1	TRBJ1-2	CASSPTENYGYTF	TGTGCCAGCAGTCCAACAGAGAACTATGGCTACACCTTC
.	.	TRBV7-2	TRBJ1-1	CASSLDLGNTEAFF	TGTGCCAGCAGCTTGGACTTGGGGAACACTGAGGCTTTCTTT
.	.	TRBV5-8	TRBJ1-3	CASSPNRGNTIYF	TGTGCCAGCAGCCCTAATAGGGGAAACACCATATATTTT